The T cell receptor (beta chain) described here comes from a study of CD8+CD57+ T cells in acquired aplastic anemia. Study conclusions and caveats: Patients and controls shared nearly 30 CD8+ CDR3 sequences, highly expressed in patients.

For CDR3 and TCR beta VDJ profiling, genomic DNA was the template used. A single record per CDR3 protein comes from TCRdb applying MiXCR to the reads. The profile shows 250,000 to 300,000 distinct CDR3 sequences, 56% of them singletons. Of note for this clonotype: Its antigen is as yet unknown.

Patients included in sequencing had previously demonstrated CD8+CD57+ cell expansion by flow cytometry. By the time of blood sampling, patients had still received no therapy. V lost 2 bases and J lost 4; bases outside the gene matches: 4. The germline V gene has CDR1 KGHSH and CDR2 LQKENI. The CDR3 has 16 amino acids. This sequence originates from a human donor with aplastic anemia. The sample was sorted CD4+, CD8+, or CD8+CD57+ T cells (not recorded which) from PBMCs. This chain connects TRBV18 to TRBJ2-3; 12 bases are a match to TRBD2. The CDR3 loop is CASSPATSGGSDTQYF. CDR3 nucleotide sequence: TGTGCCAGCTCACCAGCGACTAGCGGGGGTTCAGATACGCAGTATTTT. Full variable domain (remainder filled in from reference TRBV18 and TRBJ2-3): NAGVMQNPRHLVRRRGQEARLRCSPMKGHSHVYWYRQLPEEGLKFMVYLQKENIIDESGMPKERFSAEFPKEGPSILRIQQVVRGDSAAYFCASSPATSGGSDTQYFGPGTRLTVL.